The 26 T cell receptor beta chains reported below all come from one sample, sequenced in a study of spatial heterogeneity in lung cancer. Indicated time point: sample taken at primary tumor resection. The sequenced material consisted of unsorted whole RNA from tumor, nontumor lung or frozen PBMC. MiXCR, applied by TCRdb to the 5' RACE reads, yields one record per CDR3 protein. The sample holds roughly 11,000 distinct CDR3 sequences; roughly 3.7% are singletons and the top ten take about 7.9%. Source: normal lung tissue next to the tumor, taken at surgery. The origin of the receptors is a male donor with early-stage non-small cell lung cancer.

This clonotype has ten or more counts. The chain combines TRBV6-1 with TRBJ2-3; 9 positions match TRBD2. The length of the CDR3 is 14 residues. Germline CDR1 is MNHNS and CDR2 is SASEGT. The trim removed 11 bases at V and 4 bases at J, leaving 10 bases unmatched. The CDR3 nucleotides read TGTGCCGGACAGCGGGAGGCGGGCGCAGATACGCAGTATTTT. Translated: CAGQREAGADTQYF.

This clonotype is labeled medium-sized. This sequence joins TRBV9 and TRBJ1-5; TRBD1 matches at 7 bases. The germline CDR1 and CDR2 sequences are SGDLS and YYNGEE. Trimming removed 4 bases from V and 0 bases from J; junction bases left unmatched: 16. The CDR3 is 19 amino acids. CDR3 bases: TGTGCCAGCAGCCCCCAAAGGGACAGACCCTCTGATAGCAATCAGCCCCAGCATTTT. Its translation is CASSPQRDRPSDSNQPQHF.

This clonotype was seen many times. This chain links TRBV2 with TRBJ2-5; the D is unclear. The V end was cut by 5 bases, the J end by 4 bases, with 5 bases between. The V gene's germline CDR1 is SNHLY and CDR2 FYNNEI. The CDR3 consists of 11 residues. This CDR3 is CASSWLETQYF. The CDR3, as DNA: TGTGCCAGCAGTTGGTTAGAGACCCAGTACTTC.

This clonotype was seen many times. This chain joins TRBV20-1 and TRBJ2-3, with 10 bases fitting TRBD2. CDR1 is DFQATT, CDR2 SNEGSKA, per germline (reference sequence). V lost 6 bases and J lost 0; bases outside the gene matches: 12. The CDR3 sequence is 17 residues long. In DNA, the CDR3 is TGCAGTGCCCGGCGAACTAGCGGGGCACACAGCACAGATACGCAGTATTTT. This gives the protein CSARRTSGAHSTDTQYF.

In its sample, this clonotype ranks as medium-sized (0.01 to 0.1%). The chain uses TRBV9 and TRBJ2-1; possibly TRBD1 for D (6 bases). From germline, CDR1 is SGDLS and CDR2 YYNGEE. The V end lost 4 bases, the J end lost 7 bases, and 15 bases lay between the germline ends. This CDR3 spans 14 amino acids. CDR3 nucleotides: TGTGCCAGCAGCCCACCCAGGGGCCATAATGAGCAGTTCTTC. It codes for CASSPPRGHNEQFF. The variable domain in full, with the rest retrieved from reference TRBV9 and TRBJ2-1, is DSGVTQTPKHLITATGQRVTLRCSPRSGDLSVYWYQQSLDQGLQFLIQYYNGEERAKGNILERFSAQQFPDLHSELNLSSLELGDSALYFCASSPPRGHNEQFFGPGTRLTVL.

Ten or more counts support this clonotype. This chain connects TRBV20-1 to TRBJ1-1; no firm D call. V was pared by 6 bases and J by 1 base, with 15 bases between. Germline V CDR1 and CDR2: DFQATT, SNEGSKA (reference sequence). CDR3 size: 14 residues. Here the CDR3 reads CSALQGGKNTEAFF. CDR3 DNA sequence: TGCAGTGCCCTACAAGGAGGTAAGAACACTGAAGCTTTCTTT.

This clonotype appeared many times. The chain carries TRBV7-9 and TRBJ1-2, with TRBD1 as a possible D gene (5 bases). The CDR3 loop spans 14 amino acids. Germline CDR1 and CDR2: SEHNR and FQNEAQ (reference sequence). The V end was cut by 1 base, the J end by 4 bases, with 10 bases between. In nucleotides, the CDR3 is TGTGCCAGCAGCTTAGGGGGCCTCCGCTATGGCTACACCTTC. This encodes CASSLGGLRYGYTF.

In this sample, this clonotype turned up many times. V and J are TRBV20-1 and TRBJ2-7; possibly TRBD1 for D (6 bases). Germline CDR1 is DFQATT and CDR2 is SNEGSKA (reference sequence). The V and J ends lost 0 bases and 2 bases respectively, with 14 bases between them. This CDR3 has 15 residues. CDR3 loop: CSAREVGQLTYEQYF. The DNA of the CDR3 is TGCAGTGCTAGAGAGGTCGGACAGCTAACCTACGAGCAGTACTTC.

The genes are TRBV10-3 and TRBJ2-7, with TRBD2 identical over 12 bases. Germline V CDR1 and CDR2: ENHRY, SYGVKD. The CDR3 is made up of 15 amino acids. The J segment lost 2 bases and the V segment lost 5 bases, leaving 4 bases of the junction unmatched. Here the CDR3 DNA reads TGTGCCATCAGTAAGAGGACTAGCGGGACCTACGAGCAGTACTTC. Its protein is CAISKRTSGTYEQYF.

The sample holds many counts of this clonotype. The rearrangement links TRBV27 to TRBJ2-3; TRBD1 agrees at 9 bases. With V trimmed by 5 bases and J by 4 bases, 10 bases remained unmatched. The CDR3 is 16 amino acids. CDR1 is MNHEY, CDR2 SMNVEV, per germline (reference sequence). CDR3 loop: CASSLLPGQGSDTQYF. CDR3 in DNA: TGTGCCAGCAGTCTCCTTCCGGGACAGGGTTCAGATACGCAGTATTTT.

V and J are TRBV6-5 and TRBJ1-5, with a tentative D call TRBD1 (6 bases). The germline V gene encodes CDR1 MNHEY and CDR2 SVGAGI. The CDR3 contains 14 residues. Deletions cut 6 bases from V and 4 bases from J, with 13 bases between. This CDR3 reads CASSPLGGNQPQHF. The CDR3 region has the DNA TGTGCCAGCAGCCCCTTAGGGGGGAATCAGCCCCAGCATTTT.

This clonotype was detected ten times or more. V and J are TRBV6-1 and TRBJ2-2, with TRBD1 as a possible D gene (6 bases). The CDR3 has 12 amino acids. CDR1 is MNHNS and CDR2 is SASEGT in the germline V gene. V was clipped by 6 bases and J by 5 bases, with 7 bases between them. This chain's CDR3 is CASRTGTGELFF. CDR3 DNA sequence: TGTGCCAGCAGAACAGGGACCGGGGAGCTGTTTTTT.

At least ten counts were recorded for this clonotype. The rearrangement uses TRBV28 and TRBJ1-5; D call uncertain. Germline CDR1 is MDHEN and CDR2 is SYDVKM. This CDR3 comprises 14 residues. The V end was cut by 4 bases, the J end by 0 bases, with 7 bases between. CDR3 protein: CASSSENSNQPQHF. The CDR3 DNA is TGTGCCAGCAGTTCCGAAAATAGCAATCAGCCCCAGCATTTT. The full variable domain, in which reference TRBV28 and TRBJ1-5 provide the parts outside the CDR3, is DVKVTQSSRYLVKRTGEKVFLECVQDMDHENMFWYRQDPGLGLRLIYFSYDVKMKEKGDIPEGYSVSREKKERFSLILESASTNQTSMYLCASSSENSNQPQHFGDGTRLSIL.

The table lists this clonotype with many counts. As DNA, the CDR3 is TGTGCCAGCAGTTTATCGACGGACAGGGGTGAAGCTTTCTTT. This encodes CASSLSTDRGEAFF. The rearrangement uses TRBV27 and TRBJ1-1; 9 bases agree with TRBD1. CDR3 length equals 14 residues. CDR1 and CDR2 from the germline V gene are MNHEY and SMNVEV (reference sequence). V shed 0 bases and J 7 bases; nucleotides not matched to a gene: 3.

This clonotype was recorded a few times. The rearrangement links TRBV6-2 or TRBV6-3 to TRBJ2-7, with D hard to call. Trimming took off 2 bases at V and 2 bases at J, with 10 bases between the two ends. CDR3 size: 14 residues. CDR1 is MNHEY, CDR2 SVGEGT, per germline. The CDR3 coding sequence is TGTGCCAGCAGTTACGAGAGAGTTACCTACGAGCAGTACTTC. It yields the protein CASSYERVTYEQYF.

This clonotype was counted at least ten times. This chain uses TRBV12-3 or TRBV12-4 with TRBJ1-1; D not resolved. CDR3 length: 17 residues. V was pared by 3 bases and J by 6 bases, with 23 bases between. The CDR3 DNA sequence: TGTGCCAGCAGTTTGGAGAGGAGGGCAACGAAACTCTCTGAAGCTTTCTTT. It specifies CASSLERRATKLSEAFF.

This clonotype was counted a few times. The chain links TRBV27 to TRBJ1-5; TRBD1 might be the D (5 bases). The germline V gene has CDR1 MNHEY and CDR2 SMNVEV (reference sequence). V was pared by 6 bases and J by 1 base, with 10 bases between. The CDR3 runs to 14 residues. The CDR3 region has the DNA TGTGCCAGCAGATCAGGGTTGAGCAATCAGCCCCAGCATTTT. It encodes CASRSGLSNQPQHF.

This clonotype was found many times. V is TRBV7-2 and J is TRBJ2-7; 15 bases are a match to TRBD2. V gave up 6 bases and J gave up 0 bases; unmatched junction bases: 9. The CDR3 is 18 amino acids. CDR1 is SGHTA and CDR2 is FQGNSA in the germline V gene. CDR3 in DNA: TGTGCCAGCAGGCATCCGGGACTAGCGGGAGGAACCTCCTACGAGCAGTACTTC. Its translation is CASRHPGLAGGTSYEQYF.

This clonotype was counted at least ten times. This rearrangement joins TRBV19 to TRBJ2-7, with D hard to call. This CDR3 spans 13 amino acids. Per germline, CDR1 LNHDA and CDR2 SQIVND (reference sequence). The germline V and J ends were trimmed by 5 bases and 2 bases, with 10 bases remaining between them. DNA of the CDR3: TGTGCCAGTAGTCTCCGGGCCGCCTACGAGCAGTACTTC. Encoded protein: CASSLRAAYEQYF.

The table lists this clonotype with many counts. The V call is TRBV20-1, the J call TRBJ2-7, with 8 bases that match TRBD2. CDR3 length: 14 residues. Germline trimming cut 0 bases from V and 4 bases from J; bases unmatched to any gene: 5. Germline V lookup: CDR1 DFQATT, CDR2 SNEGSKA (reference sequence). CDR3 protein: CSARDVTGGYEQYF. CDR3 DNA: TGCAGTGCTAGAGATGTAACGGGAGGGTACGAGCAGTACTTC.

This clonotype has a count of ten or more. The V gene is TRBV6-5, the J gene TRBJ2-7; D is perhaps TRBD1 (6 bases). Germline lookup yields CDR1 MNHEY and CDR2 SVGAGI. This CDR3 has 14 amino acids. V lost 4 bases, J lost 3 bases, and 13 bases lay in between. In DNA form, the CDR3 reads TGTGCCAGCAGTTCCGACAGGTGGAACTACGAGCAGTACTTC. It encodes CASSSDRWNYEQYF.

This clonotype has a count of ten or more. Here the CDR3 DNA reads TGTGCTAGTGGTTTGCCCCAGGGGGGACTACCAATGCAGTATTTT. This sequence encodes CASGLPQGGLPMQYF. This chain uses TRBV12-5 with TRBJ2-3; D assignment may be TRBD1 or TRBD2 (7 bases each). Germline values: CDR1 LGHNT, CDR2 FRNRAP. The CDR3 length is 15 residues. The V end lost 2 bases, the J end lost 11 bases, and 20 bases lay between the germline ends.

The chain combines TRBV30 with TRBJ2-7; D perhaps matches TRBD2 (5 bases). This CDR3 is 13 amino acids long. Germline lookup yields CDR1 GTSNPN and CDR2 SVGIG (reference sequence). The V and J ends lost 0 bases and 5 bases respectively, with 11 bases between them. The CDR3 sequence is CAWSVLEGHEQYF. The DNA of the CDR3 is TGTGCCTGGAGTGTACTAGAAGGGCACGAGCAGTACTTC.

This clonotype was seen repeatedly, ten times or more. The chain recombines TRBV11-2 with TRBJ2-3, with D tentatively TRBD2 (5 bases). V lost 5 bases and J 0 bases, leaving 9 bases between the germline ends. The CDR3 is 14 residues long. Germline V gene data show CDR1 as SGHAT and CDR2 as FQNNGV. The CDR3 DNA sequence: TGTGCCAGCAGCCCCCGAGGGAGCACAGATACGCAGTATTTT. It translates to CASSPRGSTDTQYF.

This clonotype has ten or more counts. CDR3 coding DNA: TGTGCCAGCAGTTCCTCAGCGGGAGGGCCCACAGATACGCAGTATTTT. It translates to CASSSSAGGPTDTQYF. The gene calls are TRBV6-6 and TRBJ2-3; 10 bases agree with TRBD2. Unmatched junction bases numbered 6, after V lost 4 bases and J lost 2 bases. The CDR3 sequence is 16 residues long. CDR1 and CDR2 from the germline V gene are MNHNY and SVGAGI (reference sequence).

This clonotype has at least ten counts. The chain employs TRBV6-6 and TRBJ2-7; unclear D gene. Germline V CDR1 and CDR2: MNHNY, SVGAGI (reference sequence). There are 13 residues in the CDR3. Trimming took 4 bases from V and 7 from J, leaving 14 bases between them. The CDR3 sequence is CASSLTWRREQYF. CDR3 bases: TGTGCCAGCAGTTTGACATGGAGAAGGGAGCAGTACTTC.